The source of this T cell receptor (beta chain) is a study of immune evolution from preneoplasia to lung adenocarcinoma. Study-level findings and limits: Top clone share appeared to fall from AAH through AIS, MIA, adenocarcinoma.

As to this clone: The antigen is undetermined.

Histologic diagnosis was independently verified by two lung pathologists. Measured with immunoSEQ multiplex PCR; TCRdb has only the in-frame clones, and not every one. This sample yields fewer than 8,000 clones, of which about four fifths are seen a single time; 2.7% belongs to the top ten. CDR3 length: 15 amino acids. The V gene's germline CDR1 is MNHEY and CDR2 SVGAGI. Trimming took off 7 bases at V and 5 bases at J, with 20 bases between the two ends. This clonotype was sampled from a person aged 40 to 50 with lung adenocarcinoma. V usage is TRBV6-5 and J usage is TRBJ1-1; D remains ambiguous. The sample taken for sequencing was FFPE invasive lung adenocarcinoma tissue. The CDR3 loop is CASNPMGSRWTEAFF. The DNA of the CDR3 is TGTGCCAGCAACCCGATGGGGTCTCGGTGGACTGAAGCTTTCTTT.